This T cell receptor (beta chain) is from a study of T cells expressing NK-cell markers. In the study overall: Sorted T-cell subsets CD3+CD56+NKG2C+, CD3+CD56+NKG2C- and CD3+CD56-NKG2C+ were TCR beta-sequenced. One of eight sequenced donors was HCMV-seronegative; the other seven were seropositive. Findings and limits, study-wide: Six of the donors carried dominant NKG2C+ clonotypes that took up about 1.0-8% of their CD8+ T cells.

The germline CDR1 and CDR2 sequences are DFQATT and SNEGSKA (reference sequence). The CDR3 sequence is 12 residues long. Comment on this clonotype: Its cognate antigen is unknown.

No DNA is given; TCRdb re-called the 5' RACE reads and lists each CDR3 protein once. The sample's table shows 350,000 to 500,000 distinct CDR3 sequences. This clonotype was obtained from a woman between 18 and 70 years old in good health. V and J are TRBV20-1 and TRBJ2-5; TCRdb reports TRBD1, a call that lacks DNA to check it against. The sample comprised blood T cells: a sorted CD56 or NKG2C T cell subset, CD4+ or CD8+ T cells, or bulk PBMC T cells (not recorded which). The chain's CDR3 is CSAPGTQETQYF.